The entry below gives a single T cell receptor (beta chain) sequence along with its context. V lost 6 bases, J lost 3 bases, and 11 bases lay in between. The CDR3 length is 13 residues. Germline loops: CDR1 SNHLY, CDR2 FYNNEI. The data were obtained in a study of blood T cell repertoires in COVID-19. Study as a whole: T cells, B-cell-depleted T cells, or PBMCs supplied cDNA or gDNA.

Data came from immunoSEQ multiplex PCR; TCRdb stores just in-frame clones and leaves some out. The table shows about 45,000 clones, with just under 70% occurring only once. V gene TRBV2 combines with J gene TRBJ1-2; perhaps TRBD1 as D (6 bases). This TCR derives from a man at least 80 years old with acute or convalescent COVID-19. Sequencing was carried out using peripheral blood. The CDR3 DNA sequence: TGTGCCAGCAGGACAGGCTTTGACTATGGCTACACCTTC. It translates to CASRTGFDYGYTF.